These 27 T cell receptor beta chains originate from one sample sequenced in a study of human T cells and chemical hapten exposure. In TCRdb, the 5' RACE reads were re-called with MiXCR into one record per CDR3 protein. The sample contains about 140,000 distinct CDR3 sequences, around 4% of which appear only once. Sequencing started from total RNA isolated from unfractionated whole blood. The origin of the receptors is a female donor in good health.

This clonotype turned up a few times. The gene calls are TRBV29-1 and TRBJ1-1, with D maybe TRBD1 (6 bases). The CDR3 spans 14 residues. Germline CDR1 and CDR2: SQVTM and ANQGSEA. V lost 5 bases and J 2 bases, leaving 15 bases between the germline ends. The DNA of the CDR3 is TGCAGCGTTTCCGTCGGGGGCCCAAACACTGAAGCTTTCTTT. It codes for CSVSVGGPNTEAFF.

A remark on this clonotype: Germline and junction disagree at one end, which may indicate a read error. The gene calls are TRBV6-5 and TRBJ2-5; D unresolved. Germline loops: CDR1 MNHEY, CDR2 SVGAGI. The CDR3 runs 12 residues. DNA for the CDR3: TGTGCCAGCAGTTACTCCCAAGAGTCCCAGTACTTC. It codes for CASSYSQESQYF.

Remarks on this clonotype: This may be a read error: a much more frequent sequence differs by one nucleotide. The chain couples TRBV6-5 to TRBJ1-2, with TRBD1 matching 8 bases. Germline V gene data show CDR1 as MNHEY and CDR2 as SVGAGI. The CDR3 covers 13 residues. CDR3 in amino acids: CASSDDRGHGDTF. Here the CDR3 DNA reads TGTGCCAGCAGTGATGACAGGGGTCATGGCGACACCTTC.

Concerning this clonotype: A read error may be the cause here, since a much bigger clone is one base away. The V gene is TRBV29-1, the J gene TRBJ2-3; 15 nucleotides align to TRBD2. Per the germline V gene, CDR1 is SQVTM and CDR2 is ANQGSEA. V shed 7 bases and J 0 bases; nucleotides not matched to a gene: 11. This CDR3 is built from 18 residues. CDR3 protein: CSAAGGLAGGESTDTQYF. CDR3 in DNA: TGCAGCGCAGCCGGTGGACTAGCGGGGGGGGAGAGCACAGATACGCAGTATTTT.

This clonotype was observed at least ten times. The chain combines TRBV2 with TRBJ2-6, with 8 nucleotides matching TRBD1. CDR3 length: 18 residues. Trimming at V came to 5 bases and at J to 0 bases, leaving 9 bases not matched to a gene. CDR1 and CDR2 from the germline V gene are SNHLY and FYNNEI. CDR3 coding DNA: TGTGCCAGCAGTTCCTCTCGGACAGGGAGCTCTGGGGCCAACGTCCTGACTTTC. It yields the protein CASSSSRTGSSGANVLTF.

V and J are TRBV27 and TRBJ1-1; D gene uncertain. CDR1 MNHEY and CDR2 SMNVEV come from the germline V gene (reference sequence). The CDR3 consists of 13 residues. Trimming pared 6 bases from V and 0 bases from J, leaving 8 bases between. The CDR3 DNA is TGTGCCAGCAGGCAAATTATGAACACTGAAGCTTTCTTT. Its translation: CASRQIMNTEAFF.

At least ten counts were recorded for this clonotype. The genes are TRBV12-3 or TRBV12-4 and TRBJ2-1; the D is unclear. The V and J ends lost 6 bases and 0 bases respectively, with 12 bases between them. The CDR3 totals 15 residues. In DNA form, the CDR3 reads TGTGCCAGCAGCCCTTCTAGTGCCTCCTACAATGAGCAGTTCTTC. It translates to CASSPSSASYNEQFF.

This clonotype was observed a few times. This may arise from a read error, as a much more abundant clone is one base away. The genes are TRBV5-1 and TRBJ1-6, with 9 bases that match TRBD1. The CDR3 covers 15 residues. Germline V gives CDR1 SGHRS, CDR2 YFSETQ. J was trimmed by 8 bases and V by 4 bases; bases with no gene match: 7. The CDR3 sequence: CASSIGQGWDSPLHF. Written as DNA, the CDR3 is TGCGCCAGCAGCATAGGACAGGGGTGGGATTCACCCCTCCACTTT.

This clonotype was found a few times. The V call is TRBV12-3 or TRBV12-4, the J call TRBJ2-6; D not certain. CDR3 length: 15 residues. The germline V and J ends were trimmed by 3 bases and 0 bases, with 6 bases remaining between them. The CDR3 DNA reads TGTGCCAGCAGTTTCTTCCTCTCTGGGGCCAACGTCCTGACTTTC. Translating it yields CASSFFLSGANVLTF.

This clonotype was counted ten times or more. The chain uses TRBV6-5 and TRBJ1-6, with 8 bases aligning to TRBD1. This CDR3 has 16 residues. The germline gives CDR1 MNHEY, CDR2 SVGAGI. V lost 5 bases, J lost 6 bases, and 9 bases stayed unmatched. DNA of the CDR3: TGTGCCAGCAGTAGAGGGACAGGACGAACTAATTCACCCCTCCACTTT. Amino acid sequence: CASSRGTGRTNSPLHF.

This clonotype was detected ten times or more. The V call is TRBV4-3, the J call TRBJ1-1; 9 bases map to TRBD1. The germline CDR1 and CDR2 sequences are LGHNA and YSLEER. There are 16 residues in the CDR3. With V trimmed by 4 bases and J by 5 bases, 11 bases remained unmatched. This CDR3 is CASSLGQGRQGTEAFF. CDR3 sequence (DNA): TGCGCCAGCAGCCTAGGACAGGGGCGCCAGGGTACTGAAGCTTTCTTT.

This clonotype occurred a few times. The chain couples TRBV7-2 to TRBJ1-1, with a possible D match to TRBD1 (6 bases). The CDR3 covers 14 residues. Germline V gene data show CDR1 as SGHTA and CDR2 as FQGNSA. V was pared by 5 bases and J by 7 bases, with 17 bases between. CDR3: CASSTRQDSFEAFF. CDR3 sequence (DNA): TGTGCCAGCAGCACCCGACAGGATTCTTTTGAAGCTTTCTTT.

This clonotype was detected ten times or more. J is TRBJ1-3 and V is TRBV7-9; D gene unclear. The V and J ends lost 5 bases and 4 bases respectively, with 12 bases between them. The CDR3 totals 14 residues. Germline values: CDR1 SEHNR, CDR2 FQNEAQ (reference sequence). The CDR3 here is CASSAGIPGNTIYF. CDR3 DNA sequence: TGTGCCAGCAGCGCCGGGATCCCCGGAAACACCATATATTTT.

This clonotype was observed at least ten times. The rearrangement uses TRBV3-1 and TRBJ1-3; D is unclear. The CDR3 runs to 15 residues. CDR1 LGHDT and CDR2 YNNKEL come from the germline V gene (reference sequence). Trimming stripped 1 base from V and 2 bases from J, with 9 bases between. The CDR3 bases are TGTGCCAGCAGCCAAGTTTCTGCAGCTGGAAACACCATATATTTT. This gives the protein CASSQVSAAGNTIYF.

This clonotype was recorded at least ten times. V gene TRBV5-1 combines with J gene TRBJ2-7; 9 nucleotides agree with TRBD1. This CDR3 is 16 amino acids long. CDR1 SGHRS and CDR2 YFSETQ come from the germline V gene. V was pared by 4 bases and J by 2 bases, with 10 bases of the junction left unmatched. CDR3 amino acids: CASSKGGDRAPYEQYF. The CDR3 DNA is TGCGCCAGCAGCAAGGGAGGGGACAGGGCCCCCTACGAGCAGTACTTC. Full variable domain (outside the CDR3, taken from reference TRBV5-1 and TRBJ2-7): KAGVTQTPRYLIKTRGQQVTLSCSPISGHRSVSWYQQTPGQGLQFLFEYFSETQRNKGNFPGRFSGRQFSNSRSEMNVSTLELGDSALYLCASSKGGDRAPYEQYFGPGTRLTVT.

This clonotype was counted ten times or more. This chain connects TRBV20-1 to TRBJ1-1, with 7 bases lining up with TRBD1. CDR3 size: 13 residues. Germline CDR1 DFQATT, CDR2 SNEGSKA (reference sequence). The trim removed 3 bases at V and 4 bases at J, leaving 5 bases unmatched. CDR3 region: CSASKAGGTEAFF. DNA for the CDR3: TGCAGTGCTAGTAAGGCAGGGGGCACTGAAGCTTTCTTT.

The V and J genes are TRBV5-4 and TRBJ2-7; no reliable D call. CDR1 and CDR2 (germline): SGHNT, YYREEE (reference sequence). The ends were cut back, 0 bases at V and 2 bases at J, with 12 bases in the middle. The CDR3 spans 15 residues. CDR3 sequence (DNA): TGTGCCAGCAGCTTGGAAGGGAATAATGCCTACGAGCAGTACTTC. Translation: CASSLEGNNAYEQYF.

This clonotype appeared many times. This sequence joins TRBV5-1 and TRBJ2-5; D not certain. Per germline, CDR1 SGHRS and CDR2 YFSETQ. There are 13 residues in the CDR3. V lost 7 bases and J 5 bases, leaving 15 bases between the germline ends. The CDR3 DNA reads as TGCGCCAGCGCTGAGACTCCGCCGGAGACCCAGTACTTC. Translating it yields CASAETPPETQYF.

The chain uses TRBV4-1 and TRBJ1-1; possible D gene TRBD1, 5 bases. Trimming took off 8 bases at V and 4 bases at J, with 14 bases between the two ends. There are 13 residues in the CDR3. Germline CDR1 MGHRA, CDR2 YSYEKL. The CDR3, as DNA: TGCGCCAGCCGTCGAGGGGCGAGCACTGAAGCTTTCTTT. Translation gives CASRRGASTEAFF.

This clonotype occurred many times. The chain carries TRBV6-2 or TRBV6-3 and TRBJ2-1, with TRBD1 identical over 9 bases. Germline CDR1 is MNHEY and CDR2 is SVGEGT. The CDR3 has 16 residues. V was pared by 0 bases and J by 5 bases, with 5 bases of the junction left unmatched. Here the CDR3 DNA reads TGTGCCAGCAGTTACTCGGGACAGGGAAACGACAATGAGCAGTTCTTC. As protein: CASSYSGQGNDNEQFF.

This clonotype was detected a few times. The chain carries TRBV6-5 and TRBJ1-1; D is ambiguous. Germline CDR1 MNHEY, CDR2 SVGAGI. V was pared by 3 bases and J by 3 bases, with 14 bases between. The CDR3 loop spans 15 amino acids. CDR3 amino acids: CASSYSDILDTEAFF. DNA of the CDR3: TGTGCCAGCAGTTATTCCGACATTTTGGACACTGAAGCTTTCTTT.

In this sample, this clonotype turned up many times. This rearrangement joins TRBV19 to TRBJ1-5, with D uncertain. V lost 4 bases and J lost 2, with 9 bases in between. There are 14 residues in the CDR3. Germline CDR1 is LNHDA and CDR2 is SQIVND (reference sequence). Written as DNA, the CDR3 is TGTGCCAGTAGTAAAGGGTATCGCAATCAGCCCCAGCATTTT. Translating it yields CASSKGYRNQPQHF.

This clonotype was recorded many times. The V call is TRBV9, the J call TRBJ1-3; no definite D call. Germline V gene lookup returns CDR1 SGDLS and CDR2 YYNGEE. Trimming took 2 bases from V and 0 from J, leaving 6 bases between them. The CDR3 has 14 residues. The CDR3 DNA is TGTGCCAGCAGCGTCGCATCCTCTGGAAACACCATATATTTT. It codes for CASSVASSGNTIYF.

This clonotype was seen many times. The chain uses TRBV20-1 and TRBJ1-6; tentatively, D is TRBD1 (6 bases). V lost 5 bases and J 10 bases, leaving 24 bases between the germline ends. Germline V gives CDR1 DFQATT, CDR2 SNEGSKA (reference sequence). The CDR3 has 16 amino acids. The CDR3 sequence: CSALQIIQGGESPLHF. CDR3 DNA: TGCAGTGCTCTTCAAATTATACAGGGCGGGGAGTCACCCCTCCACTTT.

This clonotype was observed at least ten times. The chain uses TRBV29-1 and TRBJ2-6; the D call may be TRBD1 or TRBD2 (5 bases each). CDR1 and CDR2 from the germline V gene are SQVTM and ANQGSEA. This CDR3 contains 14 residues. With 3 bases removed from V and 4 bases from J, the gap between germline ends came to 10 bases. The DNA for the CDR3 is TGCAGCGTTGATGGGGGAACCGGGGCCAACGTCCTGACTTTC. The encoded protein is CSVDGGTGANVLTF.

This clonotype was counted at least ten times. The chain is built from TRBV7-2 and TRBJ2-7; TRBD1 might be the D (5 bases). Germline CDR1 and CDR2: SGHTA and FQGNSA. V lost 1 base to trimming and J lost 0 bases, with 19 bases between them. This CDR3 has 18 amino acids. The CDR3 DNA reads as TGTGCCAGCAGCTTAGTAGGTCAGGGTCATAGGAGCTCCTACGAGCAGTACTTC. Amino acids: CASSLVGQGHRSSYEQYF.

This clonotype was detected many times. This sequence joins TRBV6-2 or TRBV6-3 and TRBJ1-1; possible D gene TRBD1, 6 bases. Germline V gene lookup returns CDR1 MNHEY and CDR2 SVGEGT. The CDR3 runs 16 residues. The ends were cut back, 2 bases at V and 0 bases at J, with 13 bases in the middle. CDR3 coding DNA: TGTGCCAGCAGTTACGGTAACAGGGCCATGAACACTGAAGCTTTCTTT. This sequence encodes CASSYGNRAMNTEAFF.